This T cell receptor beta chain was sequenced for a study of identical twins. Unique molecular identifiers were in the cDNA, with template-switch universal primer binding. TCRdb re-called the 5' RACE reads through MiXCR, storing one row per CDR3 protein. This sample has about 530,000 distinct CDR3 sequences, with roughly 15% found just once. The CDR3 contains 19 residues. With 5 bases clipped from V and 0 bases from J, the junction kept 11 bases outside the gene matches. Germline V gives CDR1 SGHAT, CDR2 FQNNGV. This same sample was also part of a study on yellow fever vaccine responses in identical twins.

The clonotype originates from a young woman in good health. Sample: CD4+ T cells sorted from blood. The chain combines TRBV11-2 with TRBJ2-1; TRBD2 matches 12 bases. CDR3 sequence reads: CASSPLGLAGHGSYNEQFF. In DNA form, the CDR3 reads TGTGCCAGCAGCCCGTTGGGACTAGCGGGCCACGGCTCCTACAATGAGCAGTTCTTC.